This entry describes one T cell receptor (beta chain). Different DNA sequences within this sample yield the same CDR3. The sample is drawn from a study of blood T cell repertoires in COVID-19. Overall study: Sites across the United States, Italy and Spain contributed samples from acute and convalescent COVID-19.

J lost 6 bases, V lost 4 bases, and 8 bases had no gene match. The V gene's germline CDR1 is MNHEY and CDR2 SVGAGI. The CDR3 contains 15 residues. Original processing notes: The assay estimated nucleated cells by amplifying reference gene primers. Sequenced by immunoSEQ multiplex PCR; TCRdb stores in-frame clones only, minus some. V and J calls and clone size are copied from that table; D and trimming were computed from the DNA. Of a few hundred thousand clones in the sample, around 84% were seen once. This TCR came from a woman between 70 and 85 years old with active or convalescent COVID-19. The source material was peripheral blood. The rearrangement uses TRBV6-5 and TRBJ1-2; 10 bases are a match to TRBD1. CDR3 loop: CASSSPGQGRDGYTF. In DNA, the CDR3 is TGTGCCAGCAGTTCTCCGGGACAGGGGAGGGATGGCTACACCTTC.